Presented here are 16 T cell receptor beta chains from one specimen sequenced in a study of blood T cell repertoires in COVID-19. Here immunoSEQ multiplex PCR was the method, and the copy in TCRdb shows in-frame clones only, minus some. In the table there are around 29,000 clones, approximately 85% of which are singletons. Sequenced: peripheral blood. The receptors derive from a woman aged 55 to 70 with active COVID-19.

The rearrangement links TRBV6-5 to TRBJ1-3; 8 bases are a match to TRBD1. The CDR3 has 14 amino acids. CDR1 and CDR2 from the germline V gene are MNHEY and SVGAGI. The junction had 2 bases not matched to a gene; V was cut back by 6 bases and J by 1 base. The CDR3 protein is CASRQGASGNTIYF. For the CDR3, the DNA is TGTGCCAGCAGGCAGGGGGCTTCTGGAAACACCATATATTTT.

The chain recombines TRBV11-2 with TRBJ2-1, with 8 bases matching TRBD1. The V and J ends lost 2 bases and 6 bases, in that order; junction bases with no gene match: 0. Germline values: CDR1 SGHAT, CDR2 FQNNGV. The CDR3 spans 13 residues. CDR3 residues: CASSLTGGNEQFF. Here the CDR3 DNA reads TGTGCCAGCAGCTTAACAGGGGGCAATGAGCAGTTCTTC. Full variable domain (missing parts from reference TRBV11-2 and TRBJ2-1): EAGVAQSPRYKIIEKRQSVAFWCNPISGHATLYWYQQILGQGPKLLIQFQNNGVVDDSQLPKDRFSAERLKGVDSTLKIQPAKLEDSAVYLCASSLTGGNEQFFGPGTRLTVL.

The J gene is TRBJ2-7, the V gene TRBV6-1; 11 bases fit TRBD2. CDR1 is MNHNS and CDR2 is SASEGT in the germline V gene. J gave up 1 base and V 2 bases, and 10 bases lay outside the gene matches. The CDR3 runs to 18 residues. CDR3 DNA sequence: TGTGCCAGCAGTGAAACCCGACTAGCGGGACACTTATCCTACGAGCAGTACTTC. Translating gives CASSETRLAGHLSYEQYF.

Of note for this clone: The junction and the germline gene differ at one end; a read error may be behind it. The chain has TRBV20-1 and TRBJ1-3; D gene uncertain. CDR1 and CDR2 from the germline V gene are DFQATT and SNEGSKA (reference sequence). This CDR3 has 11 amino acids. CDR3 sequence reads: CSVRDLNTIYF. The CDR3 DNA is TGCAGTGTTAGAGATCTTAACACCATATATTTT.

V gene TRBV6-2 or TRBV6-3 combines with J gene TRBJ1-2, with D possibly TRBD1 on 6 matching bases. The germline gives CDR1 MNHEY, CDR2 SVGEGT. The CDR3 has 15 residues. Trimming left V 0 bases short and J 6 bases short, with 14 bases between. The CDR3 protein is CASSYSAGAIDGYTF. For the CDR3, the DNA is TGTGCCAGCAGTTACTCAGCAGGGGCGATTGATGGCTACACCTTC.

The gene calls are TRBV24-1 and TRBJ2-2, with TRBD2 matching 8 bases. CDR1 is KGHDR, CDR2 SFDVKD, per germline. The CDR3 loop spans 18 amino acids. V lost 1 base and J lost 0; bases outside the gene matches: 6. The DNA for the CDR3 is TGTGCCACCAGTGATTTTTGGACGGGAGGGGCGAACACCGGGGAGCTGTTTTTT. Encoded protein: CATSDFWTGGANTGELFF.

This sequence joins TRBV29-1 and TRBJ2-3; D is unclear. Deletions cut 7 bases from V and 1 base from J, with 9 bases between. This CDR3 has 12 amino acids. Germline V gives CDR1 SQVTM, CDR2 ANQGSEA. The CDR3 loop is CSAELGTDTQYF. The CDR3 coding sequence is TGCAGCGCTGAGCTAGGCACAGATACGCAGTATTTT.

J is TRBJ2-2 and V is TRBV5-1; possible D gene TRBD1, 6 bases. The V end lost 9 bases, the J end lost 1 base, and 13 bases lay between the germline ends. This CDR3 comprises 14 residues. Germline CDR1 SGHRS, CDR2 YFSETQ. The CDR3: CATKTGMNTGELFF. DNA of the CDR3: TGCGCCACCAAGACAGGAATGAACACCGGGGAGCTGTTTTTT.

The chain uses TRBV28 and TRBJ1-2; D is perhaps TRBD1 (5 bases). Looked up from germline, CDR1 is MDHEN and CDR2 is SYDVKM. The germline V and J ends were trimmed by 5 bases and 7 bases, with 11 bases remaining between them. This CDR3 is 12 amino acids long. CDR3 region: CASSPRQTGYTF. The DNA for the CDR3 is TGTGCCAGCAGTCCCCGACAGACTGGCTACACCTTC.

This chain links TRBV10-2 with TRBJ1-5; TRBD1 aligns across 9 bases. Germline CDR1 is WSHSY and CDR2 is SAAADI. This CDR3 has 15 residues. V was clipped by 6 bases and J by 1 base; unmatched bases: 4. The CDR3 nucleotides are TGCGCCAGCAGGGACAGGGGAGGAAGCAATCAGCCCCAGCATTTT. Amino acids: CASRDRGGSNQPQHF.

This sequence joins TRBV7-9 and TRBJ2-1; the D is unclear. The CDR3 is 15 residues long. V was shortened by 1 base and J by 10 bases, with 17 bases between the two germline ends. CDR1 and CDR2 (germline): SEHNR, FQNEAQ (reference sequence). The CDR3 reads CASSLGVAVRGEQFF. The CDR3 DNA reads TGTGCCAGCAGCTTAGGGGTCGCGGTTCGAGGCGAGCAGTTCTTC. The full variable domain, completed using reference TRBV7-9 and TRBJ2-1, is DTGVSQNPRHKITKRGQNVTFRCDPISEHNRLYWYRQTLGQGPEFLTYFQNEAQLEKSRLLSDRFSAERPKGSFSTLEIQRTEQGDSAMYLCASSLGVAVRGEQFFGPGTRLTVL.

The chain uses TRBV7-2 and TRBJ2-5; TRBD2 agrees at 7 bases. V shed 5 bases, J shed 3 bases, and the junction held 12 bases outside the gene matches. The germline V gene has CDR1 SGHTA and CDR2 FQGNSA. The CDR3 is 16 amino acids. The CDR3 region has the DNA TGTGCCAGCAGCCCAAGAAGGGTTGCGGGGGAAGAGACCCAGTACTTC. Translation: CASSPRRVAGEETQYF.

In its sample, this clone was seen a few times. The rearrangement joins TRBV15 to TRBJ1-6; D remains unclear. Per the germline V gene, CDR1 is LNHNV and CDR2 is YYDKDF (reference sequence). The CDR3 covers 13 residues. The V and J ends lost 0 bases and 9 bases respectively, with 6 bases between them. Here the CDR3 DNA reads TGTGCCACCAGCAGAGAAAGGAGTTCACCCCTCCACTTT. It specifies CATSRERSSPLHF.

This sequence joins TRBV2 and TRBJ2-3; D perhaps matches TRBD1 (6 bases). CDR1 and CDR2 (germline): SNHLY, FYNNEI. V shed 5 bases and J shed 0 bases, with 12 bases lying between them. This CDR3 region has 15 residues. CDR3 DNA: TGTGCCAGCAGTTACAGGGCCCTTAGCACAGATACGCAGTATTTT. Protein product: CASSYRALSTDTQYF.

V gene TRBV30 combines with J gene TRBJ1-1; possible D gene TRBD1, 5 bases. The CDR3 runs 13 residues. V was trimmed by 2 bases and J by 6 bases, leaving 13 bases between them. From germline, CDR1 is GTSNPN and CDR2 SVGIG (reference sequence). The CDR3 DNA reads TGTGCCTGGAGTTATGTGGGGGGAGCTGAAGCTTTCTTT. This encodes CAWSYVGGAEAFF.

V usage is TRBV6-5 and J usage is TRBJ2-4; TRBD2 agrees at 8 bases. The CDR3 extends over 15 amino acids. Germline V CDR1 and CDR2: MNHEY, SVGAGI. V was clipped by 6 bases and J by 3 bases; unmatched bases: 7. The CDR3 nucleotides read TGTGCCAGCAGCGGGGGGGCAGGTGGCAAAAACATTCAGTACTTC. Translation: CASSGGAGGKNIQYF.